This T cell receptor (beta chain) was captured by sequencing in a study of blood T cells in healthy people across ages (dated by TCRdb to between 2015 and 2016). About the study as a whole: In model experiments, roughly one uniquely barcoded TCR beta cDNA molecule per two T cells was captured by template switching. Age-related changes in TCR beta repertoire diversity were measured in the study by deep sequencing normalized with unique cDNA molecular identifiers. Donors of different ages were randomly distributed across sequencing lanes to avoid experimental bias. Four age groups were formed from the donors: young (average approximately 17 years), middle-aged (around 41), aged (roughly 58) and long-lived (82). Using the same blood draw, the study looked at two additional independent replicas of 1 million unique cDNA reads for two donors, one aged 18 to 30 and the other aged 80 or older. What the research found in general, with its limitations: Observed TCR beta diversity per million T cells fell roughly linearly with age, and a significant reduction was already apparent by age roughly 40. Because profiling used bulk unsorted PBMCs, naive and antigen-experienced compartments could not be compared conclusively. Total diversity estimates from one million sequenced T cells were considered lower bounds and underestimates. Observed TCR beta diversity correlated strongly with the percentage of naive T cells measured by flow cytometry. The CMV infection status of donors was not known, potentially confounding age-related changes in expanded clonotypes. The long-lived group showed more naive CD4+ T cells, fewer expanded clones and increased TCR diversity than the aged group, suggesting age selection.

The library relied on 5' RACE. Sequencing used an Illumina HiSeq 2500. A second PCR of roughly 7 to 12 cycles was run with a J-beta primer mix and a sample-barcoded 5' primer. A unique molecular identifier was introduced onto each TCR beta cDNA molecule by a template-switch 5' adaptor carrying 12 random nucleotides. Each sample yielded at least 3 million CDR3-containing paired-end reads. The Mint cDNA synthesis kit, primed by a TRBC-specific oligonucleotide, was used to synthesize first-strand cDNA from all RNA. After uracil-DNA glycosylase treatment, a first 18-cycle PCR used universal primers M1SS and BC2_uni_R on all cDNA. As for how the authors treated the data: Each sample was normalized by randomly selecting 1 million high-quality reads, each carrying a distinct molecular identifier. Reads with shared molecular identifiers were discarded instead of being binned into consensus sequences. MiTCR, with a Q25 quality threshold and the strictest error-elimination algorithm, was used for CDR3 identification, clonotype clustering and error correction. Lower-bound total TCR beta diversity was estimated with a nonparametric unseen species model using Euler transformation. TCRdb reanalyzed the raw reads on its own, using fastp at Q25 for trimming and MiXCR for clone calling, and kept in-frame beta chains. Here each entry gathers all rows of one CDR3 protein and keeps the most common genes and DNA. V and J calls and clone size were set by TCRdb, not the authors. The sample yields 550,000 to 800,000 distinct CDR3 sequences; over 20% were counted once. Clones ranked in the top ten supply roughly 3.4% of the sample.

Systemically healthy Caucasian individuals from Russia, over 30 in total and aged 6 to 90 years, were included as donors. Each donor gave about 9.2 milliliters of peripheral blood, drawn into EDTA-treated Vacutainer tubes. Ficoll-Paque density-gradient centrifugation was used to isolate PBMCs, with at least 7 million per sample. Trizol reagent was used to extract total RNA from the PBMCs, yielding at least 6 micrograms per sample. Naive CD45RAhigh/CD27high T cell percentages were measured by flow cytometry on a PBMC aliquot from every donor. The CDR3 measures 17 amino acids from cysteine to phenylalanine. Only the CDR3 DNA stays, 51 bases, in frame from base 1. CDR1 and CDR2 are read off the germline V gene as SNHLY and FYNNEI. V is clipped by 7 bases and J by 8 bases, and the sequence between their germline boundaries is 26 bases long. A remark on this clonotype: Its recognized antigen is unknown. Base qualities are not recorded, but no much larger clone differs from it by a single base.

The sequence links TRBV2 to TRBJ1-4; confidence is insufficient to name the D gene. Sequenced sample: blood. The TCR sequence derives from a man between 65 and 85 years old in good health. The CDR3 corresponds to CASTFRPPASNGEKLFF. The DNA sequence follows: TGTGCCAGCACCTTTAGGCCTCCGGCCTCCAATGGGGAAAAACTGTTTTTT.